This T cell receptor beta chain was recovered during a study of cytomegalovirus exposure and HLA in healthy donors. A note on this clone: The antigen remains undetermined.

Germline V gives CDR1 ENHRY, CDR2 SYGVKD. This CDR3 is built from 16 residues. V lost 4 bases to trimming and J lost 3 bases; unmatched junction nucleotides: 4. The primer mix had 60 Vbeta and 13 Jbeta primers. The assay was immunoSEQ multiplex PCR, and TCRdb's table has in-frame clones only and misses some. The sample includes approximately 110,000 clones, approximately 15% of them seen just once. Broader study findings: In vitro work confirmed that a few CMV-associated chains recognize CMV antigens. One later analysis reportedly identified an Asian-associated ancestry cluster that showed fewer N-insertions than the approximately 600-donor mean. An analysis that was carried out later associated approximately 15,000 TCR beta sequences with HLA alleles at 0.05 false discovery rate. Analyses of presence and absence presupposed an approximately uniform sequencing depth across donors.

This chain connects TRBV10-3 to TRBJ2-7, with TRBD2 matching 15 bases. This receptor was obtained from a woman aged 18-29 years in good health and CMV-seronegative. The sequencing sample was made of PBMCs. The CDR3 spells CAISGAGLAGGYEQYF. CDR3 nucleotides: TGTGCCATCAGTGGTGCGGGACTAGCGGGAGGCTACGAGCAGTACTTC.